This T cell receptor beta chain is drawn from a study of chemoradiotherapy in HPV16-positive cancers. Produced via immunoSEQ multiplex PCR; TCRdb's table is partial and in-frame only. The sample lists tens of thousands of clones, approximately 70% occurring once. Germline V gene sequence: CDR1 SGHTA, CDR2 FQGNSA. V was cut by 2 bases and J by 2 bases, with 10 bases left in between. This CDR3 is 14 amino acids long. Sampling took place from a patient who underwent chemoradiotherapy. The chain recombines TRBV7-2 with TRBJ2-7; the D gene is possibly TRBD1 (5 bases). This clonotype originated in a human donor with HPV-associated anogenital cancer. The CDR3 DNA reads as TGTGCCAGCAGCTTACTAGGGGTCGCCTACGAGCAGTACTTC. Residues: CASSLLGVAYEQYF. Using reference TRBV7-2 and TRBJ2-7 for the parts outside the CDR3, the full variable domain is GAGVSQSPSNKVTEKGKDVELRCDPISGHTALYWYRQSLGQGLEFLIYFQGNSAPDKSGLPSDRFSAERTGGSVSTLTIQRTQQEDSAVYLCASSLLGVAYEQYFGPGTRLTVT.